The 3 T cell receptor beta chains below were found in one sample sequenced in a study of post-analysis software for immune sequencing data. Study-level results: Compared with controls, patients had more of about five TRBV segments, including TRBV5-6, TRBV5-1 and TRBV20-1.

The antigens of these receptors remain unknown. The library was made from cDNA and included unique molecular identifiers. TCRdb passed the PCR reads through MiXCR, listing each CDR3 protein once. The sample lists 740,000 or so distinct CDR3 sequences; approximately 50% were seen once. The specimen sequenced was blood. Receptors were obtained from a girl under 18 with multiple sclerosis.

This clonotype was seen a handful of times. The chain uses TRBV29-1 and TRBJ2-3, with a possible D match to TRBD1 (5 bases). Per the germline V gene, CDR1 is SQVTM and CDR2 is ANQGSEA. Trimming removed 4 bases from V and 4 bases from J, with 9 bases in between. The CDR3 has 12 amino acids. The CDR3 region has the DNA TGCAGCGTTGTGCTAGGGGCAGATACGCAGTATTTT. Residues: CSVVLGADTQYF.

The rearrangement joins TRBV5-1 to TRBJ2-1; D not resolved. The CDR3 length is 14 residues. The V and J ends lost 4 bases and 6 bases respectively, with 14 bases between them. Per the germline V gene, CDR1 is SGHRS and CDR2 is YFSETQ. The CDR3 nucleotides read TGCGCCAGCAGCCTGGTTGCTAACTCCAATGAGCAGTTCTTC. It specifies CASSLVANSNEQFF.

The CDR3 sequence: CASSLEGGQYF. As DNA, the CDR3 is TGCGCCAGCAGCTTAGAGGGAGGGCAGTACTTC. The V gene is TRBV5-1, the J gene TRBJ2-5; TRBD2 aligns across 7 bases. Germline V lookup: CDR1 SGHRS, CDR2 YFSETQ. V lost 2 bases to trimming and J lost 11 bases; unmatched junction nucleotides: 3. CDR3 length: 11 residues.